What follows describes a single TCR beta chain. Its antigen remains unidentified. The V and J ends lost 3 bases and 3 bases, in that order; junction bases with no gene match: 5. The CDR3 covers 16 residues. The germline V gene has CDR1 KGHDR and CDR2 SFDVKD. The sample comes from a study of T cell responses to AZD1222 COVID-19 vaccine. Overall study findings and caveats: Seropositive status at baseline applied to only a handful of AZD1222 recipients. Nearly half of spike-specific TCRs reportedly go after variant regions that carry no mutations. Mostly white British, mostly female donors; authors suggested clonal diversity may be underestimated. Increases in Spike-specific TCR breadth and depth were seen after two AZD1222 doses.

Measured with immunoSEQ multiplex PCR; TCRdb has only the in-frame clones, and not every one. The repertoire holds about 150,000 clones, approximately 90% seen once, with about 1.6% in the top ten. This material consisted of peripheral blood, taken 28 days after the second AZD1222 dose. The chain recombines TRBV24-1 with TRBJ2-1, with 9 bases identical to TRBD1. This receptor was identified in an adult who received the AZD1222 COVID-19 vaccine. CDR3 amino acids: CATSDGGTGIYNEQFF. As DNA, the CDR3 is TGTGCCACCAGTGATGGCGGGACAGGGATCTACAATGAGCAGTTCTTC.